Following are 2 T cell receptor beta chains from one sample sequenced in a study of monozygotic twins with inflammatory bowel disease. Each CDR3 protein gets one entry in TCRdb, which reprocessed the 5' RACE reads and gives no DNA. The sample table includes approximately 110,000 distinct CDR3 sequences. Source material: blood. These receptors all come from a human donor with ulcerative colitis or Crohn's disease, or a healthy co-twin of an affected twin (not recorded which).

This sequence joins TRBV20-1 and TRBJ1-1. The germline CDR1 and CDR2 sequences are DFQATT and SNEGSKA (reference sequence). The CDR3 loop spans 11 amino acids. The CDR3 protein is CSATWNTEAFF.

V gene TRBV12-3 or TRBV12-4 combines with J gene TRBJ2-1; TCRdb names TRBD2, which stays unverified in the absence of DNA. This CDR3 region has 16 residues. The CDR3 protein is CASSFWAGEGNNEQFF.